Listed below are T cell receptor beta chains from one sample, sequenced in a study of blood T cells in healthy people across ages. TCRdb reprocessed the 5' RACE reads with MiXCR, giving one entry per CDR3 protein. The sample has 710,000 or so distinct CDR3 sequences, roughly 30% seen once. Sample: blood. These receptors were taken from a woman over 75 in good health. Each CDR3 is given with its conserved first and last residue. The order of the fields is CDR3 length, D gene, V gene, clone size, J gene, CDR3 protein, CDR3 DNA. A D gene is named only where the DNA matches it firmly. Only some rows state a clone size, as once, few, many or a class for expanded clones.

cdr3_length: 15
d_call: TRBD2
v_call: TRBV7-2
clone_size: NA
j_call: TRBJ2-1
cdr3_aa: CASSPQRGGGNEQFF
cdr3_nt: TGTGCCAGCAGCCCCCAGCGGGGGGGCGGCAATGAGCAGTTCTTC

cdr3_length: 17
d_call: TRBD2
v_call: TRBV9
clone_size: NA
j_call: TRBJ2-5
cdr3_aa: CASSGGLAGGYQETQYF
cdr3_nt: TGTGCCAGCAGCGGCGGACTAGCGGGGGGGTACCAAGAGACCCAGTACTTC

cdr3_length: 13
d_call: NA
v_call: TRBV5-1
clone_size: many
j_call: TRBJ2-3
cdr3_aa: CASSLDLADTQYF
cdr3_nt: TGCGCCAGCAGCTTGGACCTAGCAGATACGCAGTATTTT

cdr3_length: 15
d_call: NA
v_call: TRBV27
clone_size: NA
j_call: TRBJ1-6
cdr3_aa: CASSYLPGRGSPLHF
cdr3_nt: TGTGCCAGCAGTTACCTTCCAGGGAGGGGATCACCCCTCCACTTT

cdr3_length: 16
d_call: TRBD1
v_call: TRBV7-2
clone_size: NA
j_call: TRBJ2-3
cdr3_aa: CANSLGDRGSTDTQYF
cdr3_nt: TGTGCCAACAGCTTAGGGGACAGGGGGAGCACAGATACGCAGTATTTT

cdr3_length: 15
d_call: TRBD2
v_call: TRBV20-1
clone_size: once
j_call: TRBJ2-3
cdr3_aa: CSARERLAGLDTQYF
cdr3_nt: TGCAGTGCTAGAGAGCGACTAGCGGGGTTGGATACGCAGTATTTT

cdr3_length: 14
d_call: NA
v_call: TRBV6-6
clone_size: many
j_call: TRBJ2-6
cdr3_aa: CASRQDSGANVLTF
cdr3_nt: TGTGCCAGCAGACAGGACTCTGGGGCCAACGTCCTGACTTTC

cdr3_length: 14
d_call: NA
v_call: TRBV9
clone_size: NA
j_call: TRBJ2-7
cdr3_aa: CASSVVASNNEQYF
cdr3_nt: TGTGCCAGCAGCGTAGTAGCTAGCAACAATGAGCAGTACTTC

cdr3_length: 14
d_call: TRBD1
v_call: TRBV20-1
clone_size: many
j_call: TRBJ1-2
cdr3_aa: CSAVGTGGARGYTF
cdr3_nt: TGCAGTGCCGTTGGGACAGGGGGCGCGAGGGGCTACACCTTC

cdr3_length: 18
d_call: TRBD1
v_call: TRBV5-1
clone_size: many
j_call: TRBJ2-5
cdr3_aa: CASSLAGTGVAKLETQYF
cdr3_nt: TGCGCCAGCAGCTTGGCCGGGACAGGGGTCGCCAAATTAGAGACCCAGTACTTC

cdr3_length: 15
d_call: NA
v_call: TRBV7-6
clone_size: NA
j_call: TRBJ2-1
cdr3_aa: CASSLGGAGYNEEFF
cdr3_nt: TGTGCCAGCAGCTTAGGAGGGGCCGGGTACAATGAGGAGTTTTTC

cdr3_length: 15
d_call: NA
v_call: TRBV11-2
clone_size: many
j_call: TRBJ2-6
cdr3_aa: CASSFRGDGANVLTF
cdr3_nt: TGTGCCAGCAGCTTCAGGGGAGACGGGGCCAACGTCCTGACTTTC

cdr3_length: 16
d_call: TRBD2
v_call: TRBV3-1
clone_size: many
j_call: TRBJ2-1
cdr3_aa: CASSQDLAGGYNEQFF
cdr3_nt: TGTGCCAGCAGCCAAGATCTAGCGGGGGGTTACAATGAGCAGTTCTTC

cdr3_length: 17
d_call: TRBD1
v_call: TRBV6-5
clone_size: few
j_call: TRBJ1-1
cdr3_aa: CASSYWQGARQVAEAFF
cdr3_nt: TGTGCCAGCAGTTACTGGCAGGGGGCGCGACAAGTGGCTGAAGCTTTCTTT

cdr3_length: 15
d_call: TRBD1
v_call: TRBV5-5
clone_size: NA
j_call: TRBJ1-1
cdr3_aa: CATLKGQGMNAEAFF
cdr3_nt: TGTGCCACCCTCAAGGGACAGGGTATGAACGCTGAAGCTTTCTTT

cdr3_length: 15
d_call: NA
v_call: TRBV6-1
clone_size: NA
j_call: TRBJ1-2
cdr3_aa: CASSELFWGVHGYTF
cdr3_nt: TGTGCCAGCAGTGAACTTTTTTGGGGGGTTCATGGCTACACCTTC

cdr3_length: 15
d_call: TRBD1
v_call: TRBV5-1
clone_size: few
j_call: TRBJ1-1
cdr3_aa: CASSLTGELITEAFF
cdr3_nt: TGCGCCAGCAGCTTGACAGGGGAACTAATCACTGAAGCTTTCTTT

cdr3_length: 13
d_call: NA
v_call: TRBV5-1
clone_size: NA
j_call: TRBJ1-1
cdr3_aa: CASSLAPGKHAFF
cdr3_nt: TGCGCCAGCAGCTTGGCCCCAGGGAAGCACGCTTTCTTT

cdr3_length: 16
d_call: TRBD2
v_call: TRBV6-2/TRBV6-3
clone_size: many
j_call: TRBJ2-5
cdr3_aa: CASSYGTSAYQETQYF
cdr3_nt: TGTGCCAGCAGTTATGGGACTAGCGCTTACCAAGAGACCCAGTACTTC

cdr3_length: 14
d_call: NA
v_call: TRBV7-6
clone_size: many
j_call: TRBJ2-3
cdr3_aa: CASSAQTSFNTQYF
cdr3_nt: TGTGCCAGCAGCGCGCAGACTAGTTTTAATACGCAGTATTTT

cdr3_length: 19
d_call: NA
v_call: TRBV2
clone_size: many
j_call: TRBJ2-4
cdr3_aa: CASSLGSYPSMLAKNIQYF
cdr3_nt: TGTGCCAGCAGCCTAGGATCCTACCCTTCGATGTTAGCCAAAAACATTCAGTACTTC

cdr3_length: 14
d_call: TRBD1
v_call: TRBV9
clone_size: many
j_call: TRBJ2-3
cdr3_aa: CASRRGQNTDTQYF
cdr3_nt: TGTGCCAGCAGGAGGGGACAGAACACAGATACGCAGTATTTT

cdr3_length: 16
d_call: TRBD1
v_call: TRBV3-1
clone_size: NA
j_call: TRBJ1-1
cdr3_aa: CASSPGQARLNTEAFF
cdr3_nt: TGTGCCAGCAGCCCTGGACAGGCGCGGCTGAACACTGAAGCTTTCTTT

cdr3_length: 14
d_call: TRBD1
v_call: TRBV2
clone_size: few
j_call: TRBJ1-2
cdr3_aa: CASRPTGGTYGYTF
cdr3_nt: TGTGCCAGCAGGCCGACAGGGGGGACCTATGGCTACACCTTC

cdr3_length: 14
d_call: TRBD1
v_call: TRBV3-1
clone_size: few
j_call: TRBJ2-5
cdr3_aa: CASGQGTGGETQYF
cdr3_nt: TGTGCCAGCGGCCAAGGGACAGGGGGGGAGACCCAGTACTTC

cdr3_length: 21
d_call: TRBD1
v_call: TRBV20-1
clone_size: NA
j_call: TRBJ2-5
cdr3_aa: CSARPTPAWTGDQKPQETQYF
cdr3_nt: TGCAGTGCTAGACCGACCCCTGCTTGGACAGGAGACCAAAAGCCGCAAGAGACCCAGTACTTC

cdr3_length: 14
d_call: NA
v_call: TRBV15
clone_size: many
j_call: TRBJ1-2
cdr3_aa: CATSRAQAGYGYTF
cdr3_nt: TGTGCCACCAGCAGAGCGCAGGCCGGCTATGGCTACACCTTC

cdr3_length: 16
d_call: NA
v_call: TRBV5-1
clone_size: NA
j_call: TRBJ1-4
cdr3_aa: CASSLVDSATNEKLFF
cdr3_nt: TGCGCCAGCAGCTTGGTGGACAGTGCAACTAATGAAAAACTGTTTTTT

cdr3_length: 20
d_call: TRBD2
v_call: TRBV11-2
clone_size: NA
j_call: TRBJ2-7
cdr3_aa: CASSSRGGRTSGGAYNEQYF
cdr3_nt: TGTGCCAGCAGCTCAAGGGGGGGCCGGACTAGCGGGGGGGCCTACAATGAGCAGTACTTC

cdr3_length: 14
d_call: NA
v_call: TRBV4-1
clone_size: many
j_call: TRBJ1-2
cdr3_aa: CASSQDPGSHGYTF
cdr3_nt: TGCGCCAGCAGCCAAGATCCGGGGTCCCATGGCTACACCTTC

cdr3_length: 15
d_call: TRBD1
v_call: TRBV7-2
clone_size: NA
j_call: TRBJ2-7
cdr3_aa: CASSPPGTGTHKQYF
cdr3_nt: TGTGCTAGCAGCCCGCCCGGGACAGGGACCCACAAGCAGTACTTC

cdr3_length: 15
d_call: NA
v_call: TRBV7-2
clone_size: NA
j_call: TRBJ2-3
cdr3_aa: CASSLKAGATDTQYF
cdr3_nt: TGTGCCAGCAGCCTCAAGGCTGGGGCCACAGATACGCAGTATTTT

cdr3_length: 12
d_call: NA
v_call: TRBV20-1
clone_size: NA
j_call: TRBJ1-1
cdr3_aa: CSAREGNAEAFF
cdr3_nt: TGCAGTGCTAGAGAGGGTAACGCTGAAGCTTTCTTT

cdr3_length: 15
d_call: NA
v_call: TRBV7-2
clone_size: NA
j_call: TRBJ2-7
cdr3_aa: CASSLSTGPSYEQYF
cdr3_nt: TGTGCCAGCAGCTTGTCCACAGGACCGTCCTACGAGCAGTACTTC

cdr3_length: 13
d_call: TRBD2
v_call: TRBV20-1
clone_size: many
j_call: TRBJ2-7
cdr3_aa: CSAAGLAGSEQYF
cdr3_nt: TGCAGTGCTGCCGGACTAGCGGGAAGCGAGCAGTACTTC

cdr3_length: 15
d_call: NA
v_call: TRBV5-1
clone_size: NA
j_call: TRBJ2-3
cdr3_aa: CASSLVTAGMDTQYF
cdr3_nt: TGCGCCAGCAGCTTGGTGACCGCGGGCATGGATACGCAGTATTTT

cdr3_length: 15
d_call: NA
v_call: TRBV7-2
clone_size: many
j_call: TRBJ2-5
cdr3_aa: CASSFTGATFETQYF
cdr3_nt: TGTGCCAGCAGCTTTACGGGGGCGACGTTCGAGACCCAGTACTTC

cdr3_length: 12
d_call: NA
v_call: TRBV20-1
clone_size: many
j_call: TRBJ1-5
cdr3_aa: CSAREGRQPQHF
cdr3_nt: TGCAGTGCTAGAGAGGGGAGGCAGCCCCAGCATTTT

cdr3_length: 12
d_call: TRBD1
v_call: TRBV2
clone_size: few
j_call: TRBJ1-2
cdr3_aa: CASGTGDLSYTF
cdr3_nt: TGTGCCAGCGGGACAGGGGATCTAAGCTACACCTTC

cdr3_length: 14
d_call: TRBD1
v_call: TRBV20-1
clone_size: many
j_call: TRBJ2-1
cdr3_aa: CSASRDSRGNEQFF
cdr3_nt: TGCAGTGCTAGTAGGGACAGTCGGGGCAATGAGCAGTTCTTC

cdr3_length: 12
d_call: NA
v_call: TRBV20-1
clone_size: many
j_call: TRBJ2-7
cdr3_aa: CSATKGVYEQYF
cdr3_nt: TGCAGTGCTACCAAGGGAGTGTACGAGCAGTACTTC

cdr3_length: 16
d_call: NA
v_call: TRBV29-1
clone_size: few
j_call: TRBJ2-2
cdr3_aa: CSVDVGTQTNTGELFF
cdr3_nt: TGCAGCGTTGACGTCGGGACACAAACAAACACCGGGGAGCTGTTTTTT

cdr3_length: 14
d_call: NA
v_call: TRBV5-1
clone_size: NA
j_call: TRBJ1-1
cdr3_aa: CASKGGLVNTEAFF
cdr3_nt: TGCGCCTCCAAGGGAGGGCTGGTGAACACTGAAGCTTTCTTT

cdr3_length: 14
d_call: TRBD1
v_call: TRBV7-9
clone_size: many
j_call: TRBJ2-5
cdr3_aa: CASNRDRGGETQYF
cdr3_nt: TGTGCCAGCAACAGGGACAGGGGAGGAGAGACCCAGTACTTC

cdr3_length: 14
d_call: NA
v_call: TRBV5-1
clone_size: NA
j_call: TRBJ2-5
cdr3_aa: CASSLPQGQETQYF
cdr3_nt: TGCGCCAGCAGCTTACCCCAAGGACAAGAGACCCAGTACTTC

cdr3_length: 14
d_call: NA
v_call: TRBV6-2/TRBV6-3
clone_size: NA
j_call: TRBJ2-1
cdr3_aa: CASSLMAWSNEQFF
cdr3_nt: TGTGCCAGCAGCCTCATGGCGTGGTCAAATGAGCAGTTCTTC

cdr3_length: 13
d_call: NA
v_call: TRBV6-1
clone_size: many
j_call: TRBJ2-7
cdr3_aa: CASLMGGTYEQYF
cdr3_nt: TGTGCCAGCCTCATGGGGGGCACCTACGAGCAGTACTTC

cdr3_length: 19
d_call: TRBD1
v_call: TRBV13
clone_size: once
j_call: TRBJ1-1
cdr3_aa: CASSTPRDRVRRVNAEAFF
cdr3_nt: TGTGCCAGCAGCACGCCCCGGGACAGGGTACGCAGAGTTAACGCTGAAGCTTTCTTT

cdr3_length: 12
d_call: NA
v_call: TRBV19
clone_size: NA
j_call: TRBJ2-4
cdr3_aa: CASSISQGIQYF
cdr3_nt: TGTGCCAGTAGTATCTCCCAAGGCATTCAGTACTTC

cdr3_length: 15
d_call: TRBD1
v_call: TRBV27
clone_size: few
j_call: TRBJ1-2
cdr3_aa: CASSFGTGGDYGYTF
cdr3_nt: TGTGCCAGCAGTTTCGGGACAGGGGGTGACTATGGCTACACCTTC

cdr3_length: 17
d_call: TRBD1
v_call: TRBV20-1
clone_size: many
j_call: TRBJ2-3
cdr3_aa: CSARDLAETGGVDTQYF
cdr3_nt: TGCAGTGCTAGAGATCTTGCCGAGACAGGGGGCGTCGATACGCAGTATTTT

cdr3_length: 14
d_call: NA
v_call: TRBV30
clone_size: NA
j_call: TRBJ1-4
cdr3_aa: CACHGDSSSVKLFF
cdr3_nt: TGTGCCTGCCACGGAGACAGCTCTTCTGTCAAACTGTTTTTT

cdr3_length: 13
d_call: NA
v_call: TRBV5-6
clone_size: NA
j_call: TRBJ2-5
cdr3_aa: CASSPRDGPTQYF
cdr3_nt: TGTGCCAGCAGCCCGAGGGACGGGCCGACCCAGTACTTC

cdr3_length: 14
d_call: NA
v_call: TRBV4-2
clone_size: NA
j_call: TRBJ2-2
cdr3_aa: CASSQVGNTGELFF
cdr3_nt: TGTGCCAGCAGCCAAGTGGGGAACACCGGGGAGCTGTTTTTT

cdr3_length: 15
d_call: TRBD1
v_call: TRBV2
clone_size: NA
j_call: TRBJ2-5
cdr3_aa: CASSEGTGEGREQYF
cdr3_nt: TGTGCCAGCAGTGAAGGGACAGGGGAGGGTCGGGAGCAGTACTTC

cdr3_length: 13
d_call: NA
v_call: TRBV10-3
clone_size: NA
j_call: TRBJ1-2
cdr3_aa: CAAHREGSYGYTF
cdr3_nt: TGTGCCGCTCACAGGGAAGGGTCGTATGGCTACACCTTC

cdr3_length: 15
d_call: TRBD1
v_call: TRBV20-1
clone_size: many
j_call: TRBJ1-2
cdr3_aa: CSATAAWTGSYGYTF
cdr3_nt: TGCAGTGCTACGGCTGCTTGGACAGGGAGCTATGGCTACACCTTC